This T cell receptor (beta chain) was observed in a study of blood T cell repertoires in COVID-19. Study information: Sources were T cells, B-cell-depleted T cells, or PBMCs; the material itself was cDNA or gDNA.

Those enrolled in Seattle joined during active infection and were followed longitudinally afterward. Germline values: CDR1 SGHVS, CDR2 FNYEAQ. The CDR3 sequence is 13 residues long. Original analysis: By means of reference gene primer amplification, nucleated cell counts were estimated. Using immunoSEQ multiplex PCR, the repertoire was profiled, and TCRdb retains in-frame clones only, with some absent. Clone size and V and J calls were adopted from that table, with D and trimming inferred from the DNA. The repertoire holds 380,000 or so clones, less than 90% seen once, with just over 7% in the top ten.

Specimen: peripheral blood. The chain is built from TRBV7-6 and TRBJ2-1; TRBD2 agrees at 8 bases. This receptor was obtained from a woman aged 55-75 years with COVID-19, enrolled during active disease. CDR3 bases: TGTGCATCCGGGGGGGGGCCTGGCAATGAGCAGTTCTTC. Translation: CASGGGPGNEQFF. The complete variable domain, with remaining parts taken from reference TRBV7-6 and TRBJ2-1, reads GAGVSQSPRYKVTKRGQDVALRCDPISGHVSLYWYRQALGQGPEFLTYFNYEAQQDKSGLPNDRFSAERPEGSISTLTIQRTEQRDSAMYRCASGGGPGNEQFFGPGTRLTVL.